The T cell receptor beta chain described here comes from a study of blood T cell repertoires in COVID-19. As for the study in general: The analysed material was cDNA or gDNA that came from T cells, B-cell-depleted T cells, or PBMCs.

Per germline, CDR1 MNHNY and CDR2 SVGAGI (reference sequence). Trimming shortened V by 4 bases and J by 9 bases, and 19 bases separated the two germline ends. The length of the CDR3 is 16 residues. In the original analysis: From reference gene primer amplification, estimates of nucleated cell counts were derived. TCRdb's table, derived via immunoSEQ multiplex PCR, lists solely in-frame clones and lacks some. V, J and clone size are those of that table, while D and trimming were read from the DNA. Of some 270,000 clones in the sample, about 84% were seen once. The sample was peripheral blood. The receptor's source is a woman aged 80 or older with COVID-19, enrolled during active disease. The V and J genes are TRBV6-6 and TRBJ1-6; D remains ambiguous. As DNA, the CDR3 is TGTGCCAGCAGTTCCAACCCCGGGTCCGGGGTTTCACCCCTCCACTTT. Translating gives CASSSNPGSGVSPLHF.